Below, one TCR beta chain is given with its context. This specimen comes from a study of blood T cells in healthy people across ages. For the second PCR, which ran for about 6 to 11 cycles, a sample-barcoded 5' primer and a J-beta primer mix were used. TCRdb fed the 5' RACE reads into MiXCR, producing one record per CDR3 protein. The sample lists some 860,000 distinct CDR3 sequences; more than 55% were seen once. Sequences were obtained from blood. The source of this sequence is a middle-aged man in good health.

The CDR3 loop is CASSLRWGLGNIQYF. The CDR3 coding sequence is TGTGCCAGCAGTTTAAGGTGGGGACTGGGGAACATTCAGTACTTC. The V call is TRBV28, the J call TRBJ2-4; a possible D gene is TRBD2 (6 bases). This CDR3 has 15 residues. Per germline, CDR1 MDHEN and CDR2 SYDVKM. Trimming removed 2 bases at V and 7 bases at J, with 15 bases between.